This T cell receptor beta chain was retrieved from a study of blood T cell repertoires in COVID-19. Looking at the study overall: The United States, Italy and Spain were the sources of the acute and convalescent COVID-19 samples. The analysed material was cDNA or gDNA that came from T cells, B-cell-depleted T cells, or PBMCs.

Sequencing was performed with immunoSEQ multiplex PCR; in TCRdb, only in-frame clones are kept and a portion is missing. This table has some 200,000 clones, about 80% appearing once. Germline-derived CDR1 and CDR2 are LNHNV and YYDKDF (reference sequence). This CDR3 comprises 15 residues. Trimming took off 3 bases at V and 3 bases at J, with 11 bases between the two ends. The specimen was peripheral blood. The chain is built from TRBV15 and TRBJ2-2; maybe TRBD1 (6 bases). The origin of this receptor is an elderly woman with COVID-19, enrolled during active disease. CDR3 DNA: TGTGCCACCAGCAGGCCTGGACAGCACACCGGGGAGCTGTTTTTT. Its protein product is CATSRPGQHTGELFF.